What follows are 5 T cell receptor beta chains derived from one specimen sequenced in a study of post-analysis software for immune sequencing data. These receptors' antigens are unknown. The study's findings and limits: A few TRBV segments occurring more often in patients than controls included TRBV5-6, TRBV5-1 and TRBV20-1.

Unique molecular identifiers tagged the TCR beta cDNA libraries. TCRdb independently ran MiXCR on the PCR reads; one entry per CDR3 protein. The table includes a few hundred thousand distinct CDR3 sequences, approximately 34% detected once. The sequenced material came from blood. These receptors were taken from a girl aged 2-17 years with multiple sclerosis.

The V gene is TRBV6-1, the J gene TRBJ1-2; 8 nucleotides line up with TRBD1. Trimming cost V 6 bases and J 0 bases; bases outside gene matches: 3. Germline V gives CDR1 MNHNS, CDR2 SASEGT. The CDR3 consists of 14 residues. The CDR3 region is CASRDRAANYGYTF. CDR3 sequence (DNA): TGTGCCAGCAGGGACAGGGCGGCTAACTATGGCTACACCTTC.

This clonotype showed up just a few times. The chain joins TRBV3-1 to TRBJ2-3; D is undetermined. The CDR3 consists of 15 residues. Germline loops: CDR1 LGHDT, CDR2 YNNKEL (reference sequence). Trimming left V 0 bases short and J 2 bases short, with 9 bases between. CDR3 sequence: CASSQDFTFTDTQYF. The CDR3, as DNA: TGTGCCAGCAGCCAAGATTTCACATTCACAGATACGCAGTATTTT.

This clonotype was seen more than once but under ten times. The chain uses TRBV10-3 and TRBJ2-7; the match to TRBD1 covers 8 bases. This CDR3 contains 14 residues. The J segment lost 3 bases and the V segment lost 7 bases, leaving 8 bases of the junction unmatched. CDR1 is ENHRY, CDR2 SYGVKD, per germline. CDR3 region: CAITQDRDFYEQYF. The CDR3 bases are TGTGCCATCACTCAGGACAGGGATTTCTACGAGCAGTACTTC.

The chain uses TRBV15 and TRBJ2-3; the D gene is possibly TRBD2 (7 bases). CDR1 LNHNV and CDR2 YYDKDF come from the germline V gene (reference sequence). The CDR3 is 15 amino acids. V lost 4 bases and J 4 bases, leaving 15 bases between the germline ends. The CDR3 here is CATSITGGLSDTQYF. CDR3 nucleotide sequence: TGTGCCACCAGCATCACGGGGGGCTTGTCAGATACGCAGTATTTT.

V and J are TRBV6-1 and TRBJ2-7; D is unclear. This CDR3 contains 13 residues. Germline V gene data show CDR1 as MNHNS and CDR2 as SASEGT. The V gene lost 6 bases and the J gene lost 0 bases, with 9 bases spanning the gap. The CDR3, as DNA: TGTGCCAGCAGAACCAAGAGCTCCTACGAGCAGTACTTC. This encodes CASRTKSSYEQYF.